The rows below give T cell receptor beta chains drawn from one sample of a study of human thymus T cells. The data were produced by immunoSEQ multiplex PCR, yet TCRdb's version contains in-frame clones alone and is incomplete. The top ten hold 0.031% of the sample, which has tens of thousands of clones, 90% to 98% seen once. Material: thymus tissue. The receptors derive from a boy under two years old with a congenital heart defect but otherwise immunologically healthy. Both conserved end residues are part of each CDR3.

>TRBV7-9|TRBJ1-6
CASSDNRGRNSPLHF
>TRBV5-6|TRBJ1-3
CASSSRGGPGNTIYF
>TRBV7-9|TRBJ2-7
CASSTNTVPNPFYEQYF
>TRBV11-1|TRBJ2-3
CASSFGRGSGSGFDTQYF
>TRBV5-4|TRBJ2-4
CASSSLAGRGNKNIQYF
>TRBV6-5|TRBJ1-5
CASSYPTGNNQPQHF
>TRBV27|TRBJ2-1
CASREGSTYNEQFF
>TRBV19|TRBJ1-1
CASSMKDRPNTEAFF
>TRBV19|TRBJ1-2
CASSIRQEANYGYTF
>TRBV7-2|TRBJ1-2
CASSLERTAPYGYTF
>TRBV27|TRBJ2-5
CASSGPGTGPEETQYF
>TRBV5-1|TRBJ2-6
CASSLIGIGWEAGANVLTF
>TRBV11-3|TRBJ2-7
CASSFRGRSTRTETYEQYF
>TRBV6-6|TRBJ2-3
CASYIDTQYF
>TRBV4-1|TRBJ2-4
CASSQVGGCQAILAKNIQYF
>TRBV5-1|TRBJ2-3
CASSSIVADTQYF
>TRBV4-3|TRBJ2-3
CASSLPRGQGVHSTDTQYF